Listed here are 2 T cell receptor beta chains from one sample, sequenced in a study of control samples from healthy donors and cancer patients. The table came from immunoSEQ multiplex PCR; TCRdb's copy has only in-frame clones and leaves some out. The table shows 130,000 to 150,000 clones, with about 93% occurring only once. Sequencing was performed on PBMCs. The receptor source for this set is a man aged 60 to 69 with colorectal cancer.

The chain is built from TRBV19 and TRBJ1-3; D is undetermined. V was shortened by 4 bases and J by 0 bases, with 25 bases between the two germline ends. The germline gives CDR1 LNHDA, CDR2 SQIVND (reference sequence). The CDR3 length is 20 residues. CDR3 bases: TGTGCCAGTAGTACCCCCACCGGGAAATCGCTTAAACTCTCTGGAAACACCATATATTTT. As protein: CASSTPTGKSLKLSGNTIYF.

The chain has TRBV6-5 and TRBJ1-6; D gene unclear. In germline, CDR1 is MNHEY, CDR2 SVGAGI. CDR3 length: 13 residues. Trimming cost V 3 bases and J 6 bases, with 6 bases left between them. Here the CDR3 DNA reads TGTGCCAGCAGTTATGGGCCTAATTCACCCCTCCACTTT. This codes for CASSYGPNSPLHF.